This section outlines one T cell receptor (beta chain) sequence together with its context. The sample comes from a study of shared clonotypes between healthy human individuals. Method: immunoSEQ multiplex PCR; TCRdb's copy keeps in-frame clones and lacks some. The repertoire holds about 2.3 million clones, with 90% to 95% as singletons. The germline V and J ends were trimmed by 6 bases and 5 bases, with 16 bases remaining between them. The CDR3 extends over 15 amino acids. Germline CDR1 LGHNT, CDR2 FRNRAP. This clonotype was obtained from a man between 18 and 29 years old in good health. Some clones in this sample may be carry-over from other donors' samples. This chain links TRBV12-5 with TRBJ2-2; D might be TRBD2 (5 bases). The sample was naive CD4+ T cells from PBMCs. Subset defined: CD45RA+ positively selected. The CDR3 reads CASGTDYPPTGELFF. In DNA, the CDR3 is TGTGCTAGTGGCACCGACTACCCACCTACCGGGGAGCTGTTTTTT. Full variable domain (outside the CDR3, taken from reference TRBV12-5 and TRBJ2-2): DARVTQTPRHKVTEMGQEVTMRCQPILGHNTVFWYRQTMMQGLELLAYFRNRAPLDDSGMPKDRFSAEMPDATLATLKIQPSEPRDSAVYFCASGTDYPPTGELFFGEGSRLTVL.